This T cell receptor beta chain was obtained from a study of human thymus T cells (dated by TCRdb to 2020 to 2021). About the full investigation: The study characterized TCR alpha and beta repertoires from seven to nine infant thymus samples and a few related peripheral blood samples. Donor ages ranged from about 6 to 244 days, and the cohort comprised six or seven male and a couple of female infants.

The thymus tissue came from surgical resects taken out during corrective cardiac surgery. The donors were immunologically healthy infants in Finland who had open corrective cardiac surgery for congenital heart defects. Thymocytes were released mechanically from tissue and stored at -70 °C as pellets of roughly 8.5-32 million cells. Genomic DNA was extracted from frozen cell pellets with a QIAsymphony instrument. What the work shows at the level of the full study, not this receptor alone: On average, thymus samples gave 750,000 to 1,000,000 unique TCRB clonotypes, whereas blood samples gave around 84,000. Both the thymic and the peripheral blood repertoires appeared to show biased V and J gene segment usage. According to the related research, thymic TCR repertoires were highly overlapping among unrelated individuals.

The immunoSEQ multiplex PCR assay was used to amplify the TCRB and TCRAD loci from a standardized quantity of quality-controlled genomic DNA. The amplicons covered the V(D)J region and were long enough to include the CDR3 and to identify the V and J genes. The amplicons were sequenced on an Illumina platform via the commercial immunoSEQ service. The paper's processing steps were these. Primer bias and sequencing errors were corrected as previously described, and TCRAD and TCRB were defined on the basis of the IMGT database. immunoSEQ Analyzer 3.0 and VDJTools were used for repertoire analysis, which covered basic statistics, V/J segment usage, diversity estimates, rarefaction and pairwise overlap. To estimate diversity, the Chao1, ChaoE, Efron-Thisted, Shannon and inverse Simpson indices were applied, and diversity was also estimated on datasets down-sampled to the smallest sample. Repertoire overlap was assessed by strict matching of CDR3 nucleotide sequence, V gene and J gene, and clustering was done by Jaccard-based multidimensional scaling. TCRdb re-hosts the immuneACCESS table, in-frame sequences only. Its copies lack some clones; in the studies checked, an unresolved V gene accounts for under half of them, and the cause for the rest is not known. The V and J calls and the clone size are those of that table, but D and trimming were determined from the DNA. The sample table records 120,000 or so clones; approximately 96% of these occur just once. The biggest ten clones account for 0.024% of the sample.

Details on this clone: This receptor's antigen is unknown. A junction end diverges from the germline sequence, so it may reflect a read error.

From a lookup of the germline V gene, CDR1 and CDR2 are SGHTS and YDEGEE. The CDR3 runs 11 residues from the cysteine to the phenylalanine. Of the read, only the CDR3 DNA is kept; its 33 bases are in frame from base 1. The receptor chain draws on TRBV5-8 and TRBJ1-1; TRBD1 is a possible D gene, resting on 6 matching bases. The sequence came from a boy under three years old with a congenital heart defect but otherwise immunologically healthy. Sequencing was performed on thymus tissue. The CDR3 region reads CAGEGGEGLSF. The nucleotide sequence reads TGTGCTGGGGAGGGGGGCGAGGGGCTTTCTTTT.